One and the same sample provided the 10 T cell receptor beta chains below, sequenced in a study of blood T cell repertoires in COVID-19. The repertoire was sequenced with immunoSEQ multiplex PCR; TCRdb's copy has only in-frame clones and lacks some. The sample records about 210,000 clones, roughly 75% being singletons. Source material: peripheral blood. Source of these receptors: a woman in her 70s with acute or convalescent COVID-19.

The chain recombines TRBV4-1 with TRBJ2-5, with 7 nucleotides matching TRBD2. Germline V lookup: CDR1 MGHRA, CDR2 YSYEKL. This CDR3 comprises 16 residues. V lost 1 base to trimming and J lost 5 bases; unmatched junction nucleotides: 10. This CDR3 is CASSQVAAGGWETQYF. In DNA form, the CDR3 reads TGCGCCAGCAGCCAAGTAGCAGCCGGGGGGTGGGAGACCCAGTACTTC.

The chain joins TRBV5-1 to TRBJ2-7; possible D gene TRBD2, 5 bases. The germline V gene has CDR1 SGHRS and CDR2 YFSETQ. The CDR3 runs 13 residues. The V gene lost 2 bases and the J gene lost 2 bases, with 8 bases spanning the gap. The CDR3 protein is CASSFDGAYEQYF. The CDR3 nucleotides read TGCGCCAGCAGCTTTGACGGGGCCTACGAGCAGTACTTC.

This chain connects TRBV30 to TRBJ1-5; D might be TRBD1 (5 bases). This CDR3 region has 12 residues. Germline loops: CDR1 GTSNPN, CDR2 SVGIG (reference sequence). V was trimmed by 5 bases and J by 9 bases, leaving 14 bases between them. The CDR3 protein is CAWGTKQGPQHF. In nucleotides, the CDR3 is TGTGCCTGGGGTACCAAGCAGGGGCCCCAGCATTTT.

This clone was observed a single time. J is TRBJ1-4 and V is TRBV6-5; D uncertain. Germline CDR1 reads MNHEY; CDR2 reads SVGAGI. This CDR3 has 13 amino acids. V lost 7 bases and J 8 bases, leaving 14 bases between the germline ends. The CDR3 nucleotides read TGTGCCAGCAACGGGATGGTAGGGGAAAAACTGTTTTTT. This gives the protein CASNGMVGEKLFF.

The chain uses TRBV27 and TRBJ2-7; perhaps TRBD1 as D (5 bases). This CDR3 region has 17 residues. The V end lost 6 bases, the J end lost 4 bases, and 25 bases lay between the germline ends. Germline V gene sequence: CDR1 MNHEY, CDR2 SMNVEV (reference sequence). CDR3 nucleotide sequence: TGTGCCAGCAGATACGCTGGACACAAGCCCGTTGATTACGAGCAGTACTTC. This translates into CASRYAGHKPVDYEQYF.

J is TRBJ2-5 and V is TRBV13, with D perhaps matching TRBD1 (7 bases). V was clipped by 4 bases and J by 2 bases, with 11 bases between them. CDR3 length equals 14 residues. The germline V gene encodes CDR1 PRHDT and CDR2 FYEKMQ (reference sequence). The CDR3 nucleotides read TGTGCCAGCAGCTCAGGGGGGCGGCAAGAGACCCAGTACTTC. Translating gives CASSSGGRQETQYF.

This chain connects TRBV14 to TRBJ1-5; 10 bases map to TRBD1. J was trimmed by 3 bases and V by 3 bases; bases with no gene match: 2. CDR3 size: 15 residues. Germline CDR1 reads SGHDN; CDR2 reads FVKESK. CDR3 region: CASSQGQGNNQPQHF. CDR3 coding DNA: TGTGCCAGCAGCCAGGGACAGGGGAACAATCAGCCCCAGCATTTT.

The chain recombines TRBV14 with TRBJ2-3, with D unresolved. Germline CDR1 is SGHDN and CDR2 is FVKESK. The length of the CDR3 is 13 residues. V was pared by 8 bases and J by 1 base, with 10 bases between. CDR3 DNA sequence: TGTGCCAGCGGTCCTATCGGCACAGATACGCAGTATTTT. Its protein is CASGPIGTDTQYF.

Of note for this clone: Additional DNA sequences in this sample encode the identical CDR3. The chain is built from TRBV14 and TRBJ1-1, with D possibly matching TRBD1 (6 bases). V gave up 1 base and J gave up 4 bases, with 13 bases separating them. This CDR3 is built from 15 residues. Per germline, CDR1 SGHDN and CDR2 FVKESK. CDR3 coding DNA: TGTGCCAGCAGCCAAGTGGCGGGGGCAGGCACTGAAGCTTTCTTT. Translated: CASSQVAGAGTEAFF.

This clone was found a few times. The rearrangement uses TRBV21-1 and TRBJ1-5; the table's D call of TRBD1 was not tested on the DNA. TRBV21-1 is a listed pseudogene. There are 14 residues in the CDR3. CDR3 protein: CASSKQGFKQPQHF. The CDR3 region has the DNA TGTGCCAGCAGCAAACAGGGGTTTAAACAGCCCCAGCATTTT.